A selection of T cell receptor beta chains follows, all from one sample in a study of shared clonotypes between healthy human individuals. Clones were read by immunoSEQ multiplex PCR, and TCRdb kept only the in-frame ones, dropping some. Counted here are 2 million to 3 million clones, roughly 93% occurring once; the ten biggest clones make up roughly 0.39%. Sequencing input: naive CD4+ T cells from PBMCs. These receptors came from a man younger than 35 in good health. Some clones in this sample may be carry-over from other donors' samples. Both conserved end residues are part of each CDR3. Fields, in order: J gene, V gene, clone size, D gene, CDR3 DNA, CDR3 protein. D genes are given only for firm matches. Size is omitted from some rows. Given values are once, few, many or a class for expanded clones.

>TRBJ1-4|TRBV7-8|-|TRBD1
TGTGCCAGCAGCTTAACAGGGGAAGATGAAAAACTGTTTTTT
CASSLTGEDEKLFF
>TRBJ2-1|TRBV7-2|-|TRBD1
TGTGCCAGCAGCCGCGGACAGGGCATCTACAATGAGCAGTTCTTC
CASSRGQGIYNEQFF
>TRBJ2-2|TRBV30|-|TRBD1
TGTGCCTGGAGTTCCCCCAAGGACAGGGGGTATACCGGGGAGCTGTTTTTT
CAWSSPKDRGYTGELFF
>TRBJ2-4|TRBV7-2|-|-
TGTGCCAGCAGCTTATTTGTGCCTCGGGACATTCAGTACTTC
CASSLFVPRDIQYF
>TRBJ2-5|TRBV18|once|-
TGTGCCAGCTCAGACGACCCGTGGGGGACCCAGTACTTC
CASSDDPWGTQYF
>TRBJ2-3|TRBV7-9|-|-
TGTGTCAGCAGCTTAGGGGCGGGCCTTGGTGGCACGCAGTATTTT
CVSSLGAGLGGTQYF
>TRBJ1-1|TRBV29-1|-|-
TGCAGCGTTGTGGTCCGGGGGAAGATGAACACTGAAGCTTTCTTT
CSVVVRGKMNTEAFF
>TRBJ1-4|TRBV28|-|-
TGTGCCAGCAGTTCGAACACTGCAACTAATGAAAAACTGTTTTTT
CASSSNTATNEKLFF
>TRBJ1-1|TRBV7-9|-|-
TGTGCCAGCAGCTTAGGTGGGCAAGCTTTCTTT
CASSLGGQAFF
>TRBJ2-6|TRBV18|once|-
TGTGCCAGCTCACCACCGGGGATGTCCGCAGGGGCCAACGTCCTGACTTTC
CASSPPGMSAGANVLTF
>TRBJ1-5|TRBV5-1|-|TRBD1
TGCGCCAGCAGCTTGGGACAGGGTGATCAGCCCCAGCATTTT
CASSLGQGDQPQHF
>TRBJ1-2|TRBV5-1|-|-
TGCGCCAGCAGTCCTGGGGCAGGGAGTAACTATGGCTACACCTTC
CASSPGAGSNYGYTF
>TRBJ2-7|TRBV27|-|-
TGTGCCAGCAGTTTAGGGCAGAGAAGGGACGAGCAGTACTTC
CASSLGQRRDEQYF
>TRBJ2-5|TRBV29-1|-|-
TGCAGCGTCCGGTACCAAGAGACCCAGTACTTC
CSVRYQETQYF
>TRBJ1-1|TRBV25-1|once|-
TGTGCCAGCAGTGAAGGAGGGAGGCCTGAAGCTTTCTTT
CASSEGGRPEAFF
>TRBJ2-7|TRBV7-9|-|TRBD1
TGTGCCAGCAGCCGAGAACAGGGGGCTTACGAGCAGTACTTC
CASSREQGAYEQYF
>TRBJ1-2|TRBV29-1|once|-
TGCAGCGTTGTAGGCAGCGAAACCCACTATGGCTACACCTTC
CSVVGSETHYGYTF
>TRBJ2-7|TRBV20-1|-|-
TGCAGCGCCTCTAGGGACGAGCAGTACTTC
CSASRDEQYF
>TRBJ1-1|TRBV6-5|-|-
TGTGCCAGCAGTTACTCCCGCGGGACTGAAGCTTTCTTT
CASSYSRGTEAFF
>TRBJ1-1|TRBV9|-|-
TGTGCCAGCAGCCCCGGTAGGAACACTGAAGCTTTCTTT
CASSPGRNTEAFF
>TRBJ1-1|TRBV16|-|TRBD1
TGTGCCAGCAGCCAATGGGACAGATACACTGAAGCTTTCTTT
CASSQWDRYTEAFF
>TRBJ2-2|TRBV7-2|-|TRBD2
TGTGCCAGCAGCTTAGCAGGGCGGGAGTGGAACACCGGGGAGCTGTTTTTT
CASSLAGREWNTGELFF
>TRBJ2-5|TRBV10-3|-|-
TGTGCCATCAGCCCGCAGGGAAGGGGCCAAGAGACCCAGTACTTC
CAISPQGRGQETQYF
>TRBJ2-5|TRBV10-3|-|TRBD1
TGTGCCATCAGGAACCGGGACAGGGGAACGGAGACCCAGTACTTC
CAIRNRDRGTETQYF
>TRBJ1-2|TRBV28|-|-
TGTGCCAGCAGACCTCACCTGGGGTACTATGGCTACACCTTC
CASRPHLGYYGYTF
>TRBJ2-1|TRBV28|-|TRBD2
TGTGCTTCGGGACTAGCGGGAGCTCGGTCGGATGAGCAGTTCTTC
CASGLAGARSDEQFF
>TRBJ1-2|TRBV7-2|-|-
TGTGCCAGCAGCTTAAGGGGATTGTATGGCTACACCTTC
CASSLRGLYGYTF